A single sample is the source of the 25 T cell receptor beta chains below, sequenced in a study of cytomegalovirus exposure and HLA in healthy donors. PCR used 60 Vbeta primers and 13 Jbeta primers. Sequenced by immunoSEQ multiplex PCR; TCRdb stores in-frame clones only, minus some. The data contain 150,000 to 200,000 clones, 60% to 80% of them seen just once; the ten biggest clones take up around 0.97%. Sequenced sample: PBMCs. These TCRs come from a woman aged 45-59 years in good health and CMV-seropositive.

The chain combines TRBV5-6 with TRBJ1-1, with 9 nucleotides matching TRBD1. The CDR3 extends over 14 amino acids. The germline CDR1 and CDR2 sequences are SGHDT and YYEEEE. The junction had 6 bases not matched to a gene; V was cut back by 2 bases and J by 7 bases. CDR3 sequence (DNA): TGTGCCAGCAGCTTCCTGACAGGGGGGAGTGAAGCTTTCTTT. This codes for CASSFLTGGSEAFF.

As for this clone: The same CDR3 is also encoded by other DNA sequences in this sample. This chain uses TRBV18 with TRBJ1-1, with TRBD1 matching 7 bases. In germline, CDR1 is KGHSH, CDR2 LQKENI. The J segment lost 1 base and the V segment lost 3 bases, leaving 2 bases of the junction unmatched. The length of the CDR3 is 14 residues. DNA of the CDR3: TGTGCCAGCTCACCGGGACAGCCGAACACTGAAGCTTTCTTT. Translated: CASSPGQPNTEAFF.

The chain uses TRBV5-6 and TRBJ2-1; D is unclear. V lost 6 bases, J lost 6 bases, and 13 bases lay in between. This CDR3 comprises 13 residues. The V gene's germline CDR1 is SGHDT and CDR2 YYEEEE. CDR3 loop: CASTRRSGNEQFF. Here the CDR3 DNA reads TGTGCCAGCACACGAAGGTCAGGCAATGAGCAGTTCTTC. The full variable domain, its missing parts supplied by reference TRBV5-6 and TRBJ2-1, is DAGVTQSPTHLIKTRGQQVTLRCSPKSGHDTVSWYQQALGQGPQFIFQYYEEEERQRGNFPDRFSGHQFPNYSSELNVNALLLGDSALYLCASTRRSGNEQFFGPGTRLTVL.

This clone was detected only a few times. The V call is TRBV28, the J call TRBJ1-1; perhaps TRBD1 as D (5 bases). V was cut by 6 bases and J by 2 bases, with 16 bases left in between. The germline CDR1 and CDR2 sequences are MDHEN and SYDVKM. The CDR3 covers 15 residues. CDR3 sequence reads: CASSPGGTRNTEAFF. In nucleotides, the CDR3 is TGTGCCAGCAGCCCAGGTGGGACTCGAAACACTGAAGCTTTCTTT.

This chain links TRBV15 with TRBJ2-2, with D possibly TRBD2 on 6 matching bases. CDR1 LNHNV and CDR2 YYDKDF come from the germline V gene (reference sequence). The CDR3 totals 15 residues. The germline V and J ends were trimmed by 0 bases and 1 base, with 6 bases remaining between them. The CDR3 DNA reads TGTGCCACCAGCAGAGACGGGAGGAACACCGGGGAGCTGTTTTTT. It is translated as CATSRDGRNTGELFF. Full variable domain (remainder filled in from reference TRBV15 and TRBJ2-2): DAMVIQNPRYQVTQFGKPVTLSCSQTLNHNVMYWYQQKSSQAPKLLFHYYDKDFNNEADTPDNFQSRRPNTSFCFLDIRSPGLGDTAMYLCATSRDGRNTGELFFGEGSRLTVL.

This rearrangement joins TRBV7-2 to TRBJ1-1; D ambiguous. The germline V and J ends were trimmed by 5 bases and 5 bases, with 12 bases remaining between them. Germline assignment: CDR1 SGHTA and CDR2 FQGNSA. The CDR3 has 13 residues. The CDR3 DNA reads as TGTGCCAGCAGCCGAGGGTGGGGTACTGAAGCTTTCTTT. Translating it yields CASSRGWGTEAFF.

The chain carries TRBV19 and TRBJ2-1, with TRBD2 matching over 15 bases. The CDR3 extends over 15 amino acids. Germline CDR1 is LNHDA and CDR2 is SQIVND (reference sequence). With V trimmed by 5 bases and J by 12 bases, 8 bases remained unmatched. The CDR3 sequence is CASSSGLAGGPRQFF. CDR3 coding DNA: TGTGCCAGTAGTTCCGGACTAGCGGGGGGGCCTAGGCAGTTCTTC.

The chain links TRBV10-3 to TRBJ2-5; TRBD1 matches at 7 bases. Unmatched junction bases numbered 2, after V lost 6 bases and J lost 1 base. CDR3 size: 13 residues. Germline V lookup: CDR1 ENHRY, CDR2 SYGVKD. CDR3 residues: CAISTGVQETQYF. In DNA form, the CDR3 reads TGTGCCATCAGCACAGGGGTCCAAGAGACCCAGTACTTC.

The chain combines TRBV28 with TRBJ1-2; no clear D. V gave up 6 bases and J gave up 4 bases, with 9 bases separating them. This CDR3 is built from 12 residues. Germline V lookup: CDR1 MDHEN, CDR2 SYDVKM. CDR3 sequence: CASRHTSYGYTF. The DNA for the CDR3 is TGTGCCAGCAGACATACAAGCTATGGCTACACCTTC.

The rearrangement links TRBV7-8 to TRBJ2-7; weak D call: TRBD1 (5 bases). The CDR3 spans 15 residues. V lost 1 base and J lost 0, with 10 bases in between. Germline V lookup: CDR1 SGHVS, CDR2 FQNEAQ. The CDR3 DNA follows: TGTGCCAGCAGCTTAGGGGCGACAGCCTCCTACGAGCAGTACTTC. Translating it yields CASSLGATASYEQYF.

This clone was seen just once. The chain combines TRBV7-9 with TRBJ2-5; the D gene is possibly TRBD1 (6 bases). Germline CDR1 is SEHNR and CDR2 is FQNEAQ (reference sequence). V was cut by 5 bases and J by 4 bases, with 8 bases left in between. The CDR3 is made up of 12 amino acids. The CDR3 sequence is CASSGTSETQYF. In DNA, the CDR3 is TGTGCCAGCAGCGGGACATCAGAGACCCAGTACTTC. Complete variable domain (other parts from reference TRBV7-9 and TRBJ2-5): DTGVSQNPRHKITKRGQNVTFRCDPISEHNRLYWYRQTLGQGPEFLTYFQNEAQLEKSRLLSDRFSAERPKGSFSTLEIQRTEQGDSAMYLCASSGTSETQYFGPGTRLLVL.

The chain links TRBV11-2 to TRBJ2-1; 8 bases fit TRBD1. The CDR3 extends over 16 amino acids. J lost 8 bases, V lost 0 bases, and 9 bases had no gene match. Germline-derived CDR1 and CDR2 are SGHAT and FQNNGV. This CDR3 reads CASSLDHWTGMHEQFF. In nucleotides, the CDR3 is TGTGCCAGCAGCTTAGATCACTGGACAGGGATGCATGAGCAGTTCTTC. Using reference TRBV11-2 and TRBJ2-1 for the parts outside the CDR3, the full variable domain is EAGVAQSPRYKIIEKRQSVAFWCNPISGHATLYWYQQILGQGPKLLIQFQNNGVVDDSQLPKDRFSAERLKGVDSTLKIQPAKLEDSAVYLCASSLDHWTGMHEQFFGPGTRLTVL.

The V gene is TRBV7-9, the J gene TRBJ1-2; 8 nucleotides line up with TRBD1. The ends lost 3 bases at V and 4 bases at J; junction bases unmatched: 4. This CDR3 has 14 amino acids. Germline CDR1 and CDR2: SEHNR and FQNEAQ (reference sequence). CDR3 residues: CASSLTGDPYGYTF. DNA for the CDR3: TGTGCCAGCAGCTTGACAGGGGATCCCTATGGCTACACCTTC.

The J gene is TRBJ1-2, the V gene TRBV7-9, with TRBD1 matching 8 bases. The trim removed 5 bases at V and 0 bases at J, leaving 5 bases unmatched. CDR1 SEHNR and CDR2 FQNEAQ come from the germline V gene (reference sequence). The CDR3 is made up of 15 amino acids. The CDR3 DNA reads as TGTGCCAGCAGCCCAGACAGGGGAGCTAACTATGGCTACACCTTC. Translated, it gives CASSPDRGANYGYTF.

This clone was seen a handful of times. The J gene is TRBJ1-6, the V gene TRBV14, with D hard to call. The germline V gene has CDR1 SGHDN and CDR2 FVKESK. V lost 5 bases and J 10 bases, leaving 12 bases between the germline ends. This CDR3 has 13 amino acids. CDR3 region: CASSESRSSPLHF. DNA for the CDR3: TGTGCCAGCAGCGAAAGCCGTTCCTCACCCCTCCACTTT. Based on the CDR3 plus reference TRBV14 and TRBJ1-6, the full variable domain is EAGVTQFPSHSVIEKGQTVTLRCDPISGHDNLYWYRRVMGKEIKFLLHFVKESKQDESGMPNNRFLAERTGGTYSTLKVQPAELEDSGVYFCASSESRSSPLHFGNGTRLTVT.

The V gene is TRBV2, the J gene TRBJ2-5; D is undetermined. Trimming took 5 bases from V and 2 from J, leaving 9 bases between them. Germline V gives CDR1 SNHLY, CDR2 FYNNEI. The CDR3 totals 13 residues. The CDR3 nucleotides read TGTGCCAGCAGTACGGAGAGACAAGAGACCCAGTACTTC. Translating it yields CASSTERQETQYF.

The CDR3 loop is CASSYGRLPTNEKLFF. The CDR3 coding sequence is TGTGCCAGCAGTTACGGCCGACTCCCAACTAATGAAAAACTGTTTTTT. The chain combines TRBV6-6 with TRBJ1-4; unclear D gene. V lost 2 bases, J lost 0 bases, and 10 bases lay in between. The V gene's germline CDR1 is MNHNY and CDR2 SVGAGI (reference sequence). This CDR3 is built from 16 residues.

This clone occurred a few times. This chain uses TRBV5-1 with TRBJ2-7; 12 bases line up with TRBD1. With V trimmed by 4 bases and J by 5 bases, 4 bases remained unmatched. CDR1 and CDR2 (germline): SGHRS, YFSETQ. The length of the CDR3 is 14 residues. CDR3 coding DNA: TGCGCCAGCAGCGGGGACAGGGGGCTCCACGAGCAGTACTTC. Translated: CASSGDRGLHEQYF.

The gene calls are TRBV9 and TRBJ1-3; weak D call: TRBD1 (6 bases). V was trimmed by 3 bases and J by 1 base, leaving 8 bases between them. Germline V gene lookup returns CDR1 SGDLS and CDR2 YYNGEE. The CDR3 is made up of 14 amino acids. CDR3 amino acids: CASSATGSGNTIYF. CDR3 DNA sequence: TGTGCCAGCAGCGCCACAGGGTCTGGAAACACCATATATTTT.

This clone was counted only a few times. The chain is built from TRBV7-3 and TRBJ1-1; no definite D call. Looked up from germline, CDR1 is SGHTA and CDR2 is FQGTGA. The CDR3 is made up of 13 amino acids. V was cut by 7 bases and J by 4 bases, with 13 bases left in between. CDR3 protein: CASKGGLGTEAFF. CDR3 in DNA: TGTGCCAGCAAAGGAGGACTTGGCACTGAAGCTTTCTTT.

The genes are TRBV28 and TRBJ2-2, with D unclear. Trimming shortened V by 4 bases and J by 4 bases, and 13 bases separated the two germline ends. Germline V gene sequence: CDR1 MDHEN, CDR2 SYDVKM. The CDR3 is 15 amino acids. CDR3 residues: CASSSSISGTGELFF. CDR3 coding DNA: TGTGCCAGCAGTTCGTCGATCTCGGGCACCGGGGAGCTGTTTTTT.

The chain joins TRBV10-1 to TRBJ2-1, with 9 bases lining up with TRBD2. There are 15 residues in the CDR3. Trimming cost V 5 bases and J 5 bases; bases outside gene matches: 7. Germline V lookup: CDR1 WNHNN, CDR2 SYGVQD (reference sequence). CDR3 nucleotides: TGCGCCAGCAGTCCGACTAGCGGACTAAACAATGAGCAGTTCTTC. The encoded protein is CASSPTSGLNNEQFF.

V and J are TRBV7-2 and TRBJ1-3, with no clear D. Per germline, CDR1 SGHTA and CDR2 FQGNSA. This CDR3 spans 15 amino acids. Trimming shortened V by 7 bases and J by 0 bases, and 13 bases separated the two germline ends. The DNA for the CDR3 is TGTGCCAGCACCGGCGGCACTTACTCTGGAAACACCATATATTTT. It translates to CASTGGTYSGNTIYF.

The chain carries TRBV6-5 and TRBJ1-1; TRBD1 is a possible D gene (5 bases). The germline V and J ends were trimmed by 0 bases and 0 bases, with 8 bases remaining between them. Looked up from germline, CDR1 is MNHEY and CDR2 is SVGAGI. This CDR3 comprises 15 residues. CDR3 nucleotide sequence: TGTGCCAGCAGTTACTCGCGACAGATGAACACTGAAGCTTTCTTT. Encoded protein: CASSYSRQMNTEAFF.

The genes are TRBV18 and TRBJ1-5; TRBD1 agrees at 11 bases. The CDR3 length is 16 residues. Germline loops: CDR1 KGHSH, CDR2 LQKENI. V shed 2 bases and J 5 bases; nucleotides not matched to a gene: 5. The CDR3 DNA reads TGTGCCAGCTCACCAAGGACAGGGGGCGCGGATCAGCCCCAGCATTTT. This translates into CASSPRTGGADQPQHF.